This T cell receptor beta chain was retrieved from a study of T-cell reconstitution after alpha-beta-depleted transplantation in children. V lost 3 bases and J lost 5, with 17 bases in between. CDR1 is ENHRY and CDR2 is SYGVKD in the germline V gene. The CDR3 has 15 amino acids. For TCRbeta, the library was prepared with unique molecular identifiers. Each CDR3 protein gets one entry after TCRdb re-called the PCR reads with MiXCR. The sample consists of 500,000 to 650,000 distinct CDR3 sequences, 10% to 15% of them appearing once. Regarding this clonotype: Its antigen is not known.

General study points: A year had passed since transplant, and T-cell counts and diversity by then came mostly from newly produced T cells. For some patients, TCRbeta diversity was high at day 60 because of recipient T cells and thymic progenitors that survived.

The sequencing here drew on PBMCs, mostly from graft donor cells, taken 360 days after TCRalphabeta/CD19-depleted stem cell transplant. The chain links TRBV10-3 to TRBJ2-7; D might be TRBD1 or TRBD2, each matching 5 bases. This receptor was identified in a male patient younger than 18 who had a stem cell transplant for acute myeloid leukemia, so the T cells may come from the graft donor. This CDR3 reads CAISDYRGATDEQYF. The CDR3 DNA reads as TGTGCCATCAGTGACTATCGGGGCGCGACGGACGAGCAGTACTTC.